A single sample is the source of the 24 T cell receptor beta chains below, sequenced in a study of control samples from healthy donors and cancer patients. Generated by immunoSEQ multiplex PCR, the TCRdb table keeps only in-frame clones and is missing some. The sample lists some 130,000 clones, approximately 92% occurring once. What was sequenced was blood. These receptors were taken from a man in his forties or fifties in good health.

This chain joins TRBV5-4 and TRBJ2-7; TRBD2 matches 7 bases. V shed 4 bases, J shed 5 bases, and the junction held 9 bases outside the gene matches. CDR1 is SGHNT and CDR2 is YYREEE in the germline V gene (reference sequence). This CDR3 has 14 residues. CDR3 in amino acids: CASSPGGGENEQYF. CDR3 sequence (DNA): TGTGCCAGCAGCCCTGGTGGGGGGGAAAACGAGCAGTACTTC.

J is TRBJ1-2 and V is TRBV5-1; D is uncertain. The germline V gene encodes CDR1 SGHRS and CDR2 YFSETQ. V was clipped by 0 bases and J by 11 bases, with 20 bases between them. CDR3 size: 15 residues. The CDR3, as DNA: TGCGCCAGCAGCTTGGCGACGTCCGACACCTCGAGGTACACCTTC. Translation: CASSLATSDTSRYTF. The full variable domain, rest sourced from reference TRBV5-1 and TRBJ1-2, is KAGVTQTPRYLIKTRGQQVTLSCSPISGHRSVSWYQQTPGQGLQFLFEYFSETQRNKGNFPGRFSGRQFSNSRSEMNVSTLELGDSALYLCASSLATSDTSRYTFGSGTRLTVV.

The rearrangement uses TRBV3-1 (or the pseudogene TRBV3-2) and TRBJ2-3; 16 bases are shared with TRBD2. Germline V CDR1 and CDR2: LGHDT, YNNKEL (reference sequence). The ends lost 4 bases at V and 1 base at J; junction bases unmatched: 5. CDR3 length: 18 amino acids. The CDR3 reads CASSRGLAGGMGTDTQYF. The CDR3, as DNA: TGTGCCAGCAGCCGGGGACTAGCGGGGGGGATGGGCACAGATACGCAGTATTTT.

The rearrangement joins TRBV3-1 (or the pseudogene TRBV3-2) to TRBJ1-2, with TRBD1 matching over 7 bases. The germline V gene encodes CDR1 LGHDT and CDR2 YNNKEL (reference sequence). The CDR3 consists of 18 residues. Trimming took 3 bases from V and 5 from J; bases not matched to a gene: 18. For the CDR3, the DNA is TGTGCCAGCAGCCACCCCGGGACAGCCATAACAGATAATTATGGCTACACCTTC. The encoded protein is CASSHPGTAITDNYGYTF.

The chain couples TRBV3-1 (or the pseudogene TRBV3-2) to TRBJ2-3; D not certain. CDR1 is LGHDT, CDR2 YNNKEL, per germline (reference sequence). This CDR3 contains 13 residues. Deletions cut 4 bases from V and 4 bases from J, with 9 bases between. CDR3 nucleotide sequence: TGTGCCAGCAGCCTCGGCCCGTCAGATACGCAGTATTTT. Translation gives CASSLGPSDTQYF.

The chain has TRBV6-5 and TRBJ2-7; D tentatively reads TRBD1 or TRBD2 (6 bases each). The CDR3 extends over 15 amino acids. Germline CDR1 reads MNHEY; CDR2 reads SVGAGI. Trimming left V 8 bases short and J 0 bases short, with 17 bases between. CDR3 protein: CASVTGTASSYEQYF. CDR3 DNA: TGTGCCAGCGTAACAGGGACTGCGAGCTCCTACGAGCAGTACTTC.

V gene TRBV3-1 (or the pseudogene TRBV3-2) combines with J gene TRBJ2-3, with D uncertain. CDR1 and CDR2 from the germline V gene are LGHDT and YNNKEL (reference sequence). The CDR3 spans 14 residues. The V gene lost 4 bases and the J gene lost 2 bases, with 10 bases spanning the gap. Here the CDR3 DNA reads TGTGCCAGCAGCCCCAGACGGATCACAGATACGCAGTATTTT. Its translation is CASSPRRITDTQYF.

The V call is TRBV3-1 (or the pseudogene TRBV3-2), the J call TRBJ2-7, with TRBD2 matching over 7 bases. J was trimmed by 7 bases and V by 6 bases; bases with no gene match: 15. Germline V lookup: CDR1 LGHDT, CDR2 YNNKEL (reference sequence). CDR3 size: 15 residues. In nucleotides, the CDR3 is TGTGCCAGCAGTCGGGGGGTCCCCTCGTCTCGGGAGCAGTACTTC. Protein product: CASSRGVPSSREQYF.

This sequence joins TRBV24-1 and TRBJ1-2; maybe TRBD1 (5 bases). V was pared by 3 bases and J by 2 bases, with 12 bases between. There are 15 residues in the CDR3. The germline gives CDR1 KGHDR, CDR2 SFDVKD. The CDR3 spells CATSDTGTGNYGYTF. The CDR3 region has the DNA TGTGCCACCAGTGATACCGGGACGGGAAACTATGGCTACACCTTC.

J is TRBJ2-7 and V is TRBV12-5; TRBD1 aligns across 11 bases. V shed 7 bases, J shed 0 bases, and the junction held 2 bases outside the gene matches. Looked up from germline, CDR1 is LGHNT and CDR2 is FRNRAP. This CDR3 region has 14 residues. Here the CDR3 DNA reads TGTGCTAGTGACGGGACAGGGGGCTCCTACGAGCAGTACTTC. This translates into CASDGTGGSYEQYF. The whole variable domain, remainder taken from reference TRBV12-5 and TRBJ2-7, is DARVTQTPRHKVTEMGQEVTMRCQPILGHNTVFWYRQTMMQGLELLAYFRNRAPLDDSGMPKDRFSAEMPDATLATLKIQPSEPRDSAVYFCASDGTGGSYEQYFGPGTRLTVT.

The V gene is TRBV5-1, the J gene TRBJ2-7, with 11 nucleotides matching TRBD2. Trimming removed 4 bases from V and 2 bases from J; junction bases left unmatched: 5. Germline V CDR1 and CDR2: SGHRS, YFSETQ. This CDR3 contains 15 residues. CDR3 DNA: TGCGCCAGCAGCGAACTAGCGGGGGAGGCCTACGAGCAGTACTTC. It is translated as CASSELAGEAYEQYF.

The genes are TRBV7-6 and TRBJ2-1; D possibly corresponds to TRBD2 (6 bases). The length of the CDR3 is 12 residues. In germline, CDR1 is SGHVS, CDR2 FNYEAQ. Between the trimmed V and J ends, which lost 2 bases and 7 bases, there was a span of 6 bases. CDR3: CASSLRGNEQFF. CDR3 coding DNA: TGTGCCAGCAGCTTACGGGGGAATGAGCAGTTCTTC.

The chain has TRBV7-2 and TRBJ2-7, with 9 nucleotides matching TRBD2. V lost 6 bases to trimming and J lost 2 bases; unmatched junction nucleotides: 5. The CDR3 runs 14 residues. Germline CDR1 reads SGHTA; CDR2 reads FQGNSA. CDR3 amino acids: CASRRGGTAYEQYF. The CDR3 DNA sequence: TGTGCCAGCAGGCGGGGGGGGACCGCCTACGAGCAGTACTTC.

The rearrangement links TRBV5-1 to TRBJ1-3, with D possibly matching TRBD1 (6 bases). The CDR3 is made up of 15 amino acids. The V end was cut by 4 bases, the J end by 0 bases, with 11 bases between. Germline V lookup: CDR1 SGHRS, CDR2 YFSETQ. This CDR3 is CASSKGHHSGNTIYF. The CDR3 region has the DNA TGCGCCAGCAGCAAGGGACACCACTCTGGAAACACCATATATTTT.

This clone occurred a few times. The V gene is TRBV5-1, the J gene TRBJ1-2; TRBD1 might be the D (6 bases). CDR3 length: 15 amino acids. The germline gives CDR1 SGHRS, CDR2 YFSETQ. V shed 6 bases and J shed 2 bases, with 17 bases lying between them. Written as DNA, the CDR3 is TGCGCCAGCACCCAAATGGGGGGGCAAAACTATGGCTACACCTTC. This codes for CASTQMGGQNYGYTF. The whole variable domain, filled in from reference TRBV5-1 and TRBJ1-2, reads KAGVTQTPRYLIKTRGQQVTLSCSPISGHRSVSWYQQTPGQGLQFLFEYFSETQRNKGNFPGRFSGRQFSNSRSEMNVSTLELGDSALYLCASTQMGGQNYGYTFGSGTRLTVV.

This sequence joins TRBV11-2 and TRBJ2-2, with TRBD1 as a possible D gene (5 bases). V lost 1 base and J 2 bases, leaving 14 bases between the germline ends. CDR3 length: 17 residues. Germline CDR1 and CDR2: SGHAT and FQNNGV. DNA of the CDR3: TGTGCCAGCAGCTTAGGATTAGGGGTAGGAAACACCGGGGAGCTGTTTTTT. As protein: CASSLGLGVGNTGELFF. The full variable domain, completed using reference TRBV11-2 and TRBJ2-2, is EAGVAQSPRYKIIEKRQSVAFWCNPISGHATLYWYQQILGQGPKLLIQFQNNGVVDDSQLPKDRFSAERLKGVDSTLKIQPAKLEDSAVYLCASSLGLGVGNTGELFFGEGSRLTVL.

This clone was counted a single time. This sequence joins TRBV6-5 and TRBJ1-3; D uncertain. V was shortened by 6 bases and J by 0 bases, with 12 bases between the two germline ends. The CDR3 totals 15 residues. Germline loops: CDR1 MNHEY, CDR2 SVGAGI. CDR3 nucleotides: TGTGCCAGCAGCCCCTCCGGGTTCTCTGGAAACACCATATATTTT. This gives the protein CASSPSGFSGNTIYF.

The rearrangement uses TRBV6-5 and TRBJ2-1, with a weak D call TRBD1 (7 bases). This CDR3 spans 14 amino acids. Trimming removed 10 bases from V and 6 bases from J, with 19 bases in between. Germline V gene sequence: CDR1 MNHEY, CDR2 SVGAGI. CDR3 coding DNA: TGTGCCACACAACGCAGGGGGGTCCTCAATGAGCAGTTCTTC. Translated, it gives CATQRRGVLNEQFF.

The chain joins TRBV2 to TRBJ1-2; D is uncertain. Germline-derived CDR1 and CDR2 are SNHLY and FYNNEI. The CDR3 loop spans 13 amino acids. Trimming shortened V by 1 base and J by 8 bases, and 11 bases separated the two germline ends. The CDR3: CASSEGAGLGYTF. As DNA, the CDR3 is TGTGCCAGCAGTGAAGGAGCCGGGTTGGGCTACACCTTC.

V usage is TRBV5-1 and J usage is TRBJ1-5; D is ambiguous. V shed 0 bases and J shed 5 bases, with 6 bases lying between them. The germline V gene encodes CDR1 SGHRS and CDR2 YFSETQ. CDR3 size: 13 residues. The CDR3 DNA reads as TGCGCCAGCAGCTTGGATGTATATCAGCCCCAGCATTTT. Protein: CASSLDVYQPQHF.

The chain couples TRBV3-1 (or the pseudogene TRBV3-2) to TRBJ1-6, with D hard to call. The germline CDR1 and CDR2 sequences are LGHDT and YNNKEL (reference sequence). The CDR3 length is 13 residues. The V and J ends lost 5 bases and 10 bases respectively, with 12 bases between them. The CDR3 nucleotides read TGTGCCAGCAGCTCCACGGGGAGATCACCCCTCCACTTT. Residues: CASSSTGRSPLHF.

V usage is TRBV11-2 and J usage is TRBJ1-6; maybe TRBD1 (6 bases). Germline V gives CDR1 SGHAT, CDR2 FQNNGV. V lost 5 bases and J 5 bases, leaving 10 bases between the germline ends. The CDR3 length is 14 residues. DNA for the CDR3: TGTGCCAGCAGCCTGGGACAAAATAATTCACCCCTCCACTTT. Amino acid sequence: CASSLGQNNSPLHF. Variable domain in full (rest from reference TRBV11-2 and TRBJ1-6): EAGVAQSPRYKIIEKRQSVAFWCNPISGHATLYWYQQILGQGPKLLIQFQNNGVVDDSQLPKDRFSAERLKGVDSTLKIQPAKLEDSAVYLCASSLGQNNSPLHFGNGTRLTVT.

The J gene is TRBJ1-1, the V gene TRBV6-5, with no clear D. The germline V and J ends were trimmed by 11 bases and 0 bases, with 13 bases remaining between them. This CDR3 contains 13 residues. Germline CDR1 is MNHEY and CDR2 is SVGAGI. The chain's CDR3 is CAGSWQVNTEAFF. In nucleotides, the CDR3 is TGTGCCGGCTCATGGCAGGTGAACACTGAAGCTTTCTTT.

The V and J genes are TRBV30 and TRBJ2-1; 8 nucleotides match TRBD1. Germline loops: CDR1 GTSNPN, CDR2 SVGIG (reference sequence). V trimming: 0 bases; J trimming: 3 bases; junction bases outside the gene matches: 7. The CDR3 is made up of 16 amino acids. The CDR3 DNA sequence: TGTGCCTGGAGTGTCGGGACAGGCCACCGCTACAATGAGCAGTTCTTC. It codes for CAWSVGTGHRYNEQFF.